This TCR beta chain was sequenced during a study of glioma-infiltrating T cells after dendritic cell vaccination. On the study more broadly: Between about 2002 and 2012, patients got autologous tumor lysate-pulsed dendritic cell vaccines. Monocyte-derived dendritic cells, cultured about 7 days with IL-4 and GM-CSF, were pulsed with autologous tumor lysate.

Clones were sequenced by immunoSEQ multiplex PCR, and TCRdb holds only the in-frame ones, with some missing. The top ten hold roughly 8.5% of the sample, which has roughly 60,000 clones, about 83% seen once. Specified time point: after dendritic cell vaccination, including at tumor progression/relapse. PBMC were collected before vaccination, two weeks after the third vaccination, and at progression. The CDR3 runs 15 residues. CDR1 and CDR2 from the germline V gene are SEHNR and FQNEAQ (reference sequence). The V and J ends lost 2 bases and 4 bases respectively, with 14 bases between them. The receptor was derived from a human donor with glioblastoma. The specimen comprised blood, sampled after dendritic cell vaccination. V gene TRBV7-9 combines with J gene TRBJ1-2; unclear D gene. CDR3 nucleotide sequence: TGTGCCAGCAGCTTACCCGAGGTCTCCGTCTATGGCTACACCTTC. Encoded protein: CASSLPEVSVYGYTF.